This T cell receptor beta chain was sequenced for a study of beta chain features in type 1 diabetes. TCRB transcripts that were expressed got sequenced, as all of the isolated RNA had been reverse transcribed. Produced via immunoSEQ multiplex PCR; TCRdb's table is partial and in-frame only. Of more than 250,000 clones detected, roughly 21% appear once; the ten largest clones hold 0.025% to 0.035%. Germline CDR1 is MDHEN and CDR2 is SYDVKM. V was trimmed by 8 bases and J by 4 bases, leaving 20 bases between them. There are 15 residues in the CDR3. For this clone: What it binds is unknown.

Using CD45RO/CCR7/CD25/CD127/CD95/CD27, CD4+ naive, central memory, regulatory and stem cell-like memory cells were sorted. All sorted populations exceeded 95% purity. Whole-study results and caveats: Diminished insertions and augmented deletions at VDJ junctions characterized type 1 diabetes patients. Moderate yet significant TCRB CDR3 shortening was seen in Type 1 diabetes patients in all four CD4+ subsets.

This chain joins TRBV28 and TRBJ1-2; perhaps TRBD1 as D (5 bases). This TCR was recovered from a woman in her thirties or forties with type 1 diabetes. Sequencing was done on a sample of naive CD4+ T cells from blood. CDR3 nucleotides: TGTGCCAGCGATCTGAGAGACAGCCTAGGCTATGGCTACACCTTC. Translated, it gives CASDLRDSLGYGYTF.